This TCR beta chain originates from a study of T cells in Graves' hyperthyroidism and ophthalmopathy (dated by TCRdb to about 2019). At the level of the whole study: Peripheral blood was sampled at the time of initial diagnosis, prior to any treatment. An independent validation cohort of fewer than 20 hyperthyroidism patients and more than 15 patients who later progressed to ophthalmopathy tested prospective prediction of ophthalmopathy. Following sampling, methimazole starting at 30 mg daily was given to hyperthyroidism patients, and high-dose intravenous methylprednisolone was given to ophthalmopathy patients. The study also compared thyroid tissue and blood T-cell repertoires from more than 5 Graves' hyperthyroidism patients. The paper describes TCR Vbeta CDR3 sequencing of roughly 130 peripheral blood samples, made up of about 41 ophthalmopathy patients, roughly 80 hyperthyroidism patients and about 17 progressor patients. The 75 to 100 discovery patients were randomly divided into training and test sets at a 7:3 ratio. TCR V-J signatures able to tell the groups apart were searched for in a discovery cohort of 100 or so patients, of whom fewer than 45 had Graves' ophthalmopathy and 57 had stable Graves' hyperthyroidism. Broader findings and caveats from the paper: Most expanded thyroid clonotypes (frequency above 0.001) were also found in blood, which suggests that blood repertoires may mirror thyroid immune responses. In validation, progression to ophthalmopathy was predicted by the model with 55% to 71% sensitivity and 72% to 80% specificity, a median of about 6 months before onset. Sample size was not statistically predetermined, and investigators were not blinded to group allocation. A 13 V-J signature model separated ophthalmopathy from stable hyperthyroidism, with around 91% sensitivity and approximately 81% specificity in cross-validation and 80%/75% in testing.

The hyperthyroidism patients were between 18 and 65 years old and newly diagnosed, with a disease duration of less than 2 months. Any patient with an uncontrolled infection, another autoimmune disease, pregnancy or lactation was excluded. Clinical symptoms, serum thyroxine and TRAb, thyroid ultrasound, and orbital computed tomography formed the basis for the diagnoses. For progressor patients, blood was drawn at the first diagnosis of hyperthyroidism, before any ophthalmopathy symptoms had appeared. PBMCs were isolated from 7.5 to 10 ml of fresh peripheral blood by Ficoll-Paque density gradient centrifugation. Patients classed as progressors first received a Graves' hyperthyroidism diagnosis and then went on to develop ophthalmopathy during follow-up. Trizol reagent was used to extract total RNA, and RNA quality was then checked on an Agilent 2100 Bioanalyzer. TCR beta CDR3 regions were amplified from RNA transcripts. The TCR CDR3 was subjected to a first round of RT-PCR using the HTBI primer set and the Qiagen OneStep RT-PCR kit. A second multiplex PCR round built the libraries, followed by size selection and purification. Paired-end sequencing of the libraries was performed with 100 bp reads on an Illumina HiSeq2000. In the source study's methods: SOAPnuke was used to process the raw data, removing reads that contained adapters or uncalled bases, had a mean Phred below 15, or lacked an exact match to the constant primer or identifier. COPE v1.2.5 was used to merge the high-quality paired reads, and each unique nucleotide sequence was defined as a clonotype. Clonotypes were aligned to IMGT TRBV, TRBD and TRBJ reference segments using MiTCR v1.1. Analysis was restricted to V-J combinations with a frequency above 0.0001, which covered roughly 99% of repertoires. A TCS score was defined as the ratio between F50 (clonal expansion) and ExV (chaos), using BLOSUM62-based TCRdist between CDR3 peptides within each V-J. Welch's t-statistics and random forest reduced fewer than 550 V-J features to 10 to 15, which were used in a naive Bayes classifier (R e1071). TCRdb trimmed the raw reads at Q25, called clones with MiXCR and kept productive beta chains. All rows with the same CDR3 protein become a single entry with the most common DNA and genes. These V and J calls originate from TCRdb's pipeline instead of the authors' own analysis. A total of around 700,000 distinct CDR3 sequences appear in this sample, 15% to 20% of them only once. The ten most abundant clones make up 16% of the sample.

There are many counts of this clonotype. This clone's antigen is unknown. No much larger clonotype is one base removed from it; base qualities were not supplied. Material for sequencing was blood. This sequence was found in a woman in her fifties or sixties with Graves' hyperthyroidism that later progressed to Graves' ophthalmopathy.

The DNA is as follows: TGTGCCAGCAGCTTGCAACAGGGATCTCCCCACTATGGCTACACCTTC. The translation is CASSLQQGSPHYGYTF. The V gene is TRBV11-2 and the J gene is TRBJ1-2; the best D guess is TRBD1, with 6 bases matching. Trimming at the junction amounts to 3 bases on V and 3 bases on J, and the germline ends lie 17 bases apart. Reading the germline V gene gives CDR1 SGHAT and CDR2 FQNNGV. The CDR3 measures 16 amino acids from cysteine to phenylalanine. Solely the CDR3 DNA is kept, with 48 bases framed from the first base. Supplemented by the reference TRBV11-2 and TRBJ1-2 proteins around the CDR3, the complete variable domain is EAGVAQSPRYKIIEKRQSVAFWCNPISGHATLYWYQQILGQGPKLLIQFQNNGVVDDSQLPKDRFSAERLKGVDSTLKIQPAKLEDSAVYLCASSLQQGSPHYGYTFGSGTRLTVV.